The clone carrying this T cell receptor (beta chain) was recorded a few times. Its antigen is unidentified. This CDR3 contains 12 residues. With 4 bases removed from V and 1 base from J, the gap between germline ends came to 7 bases. Germline V gene sequence: CDR1 SQVTM, CDR2 ANQGSEA. The data stem from a study of identical twins. Study-wide results and caveats: Out-of-frame TCR alpha sharing in monozygotic twins exceeded recombination model predictions.

A universal primer site was added by template switching, and unique molecular identifiers were carried by the cDNA. TCRdb processed the 5' RACE reads anew with MiXCR; each CDR3 protein has one entry. In the table there are some 460,000 distinct CDR3 sequences, more than 13% of which are singletons. Separately, the same data were catalogued under a study of yellow fever vaccine responses in identical twins.

The V call is TRBV29-1, the J call TRBJ2-5; tentatively, D is TRBD1 (6 bases). The receptor comes from a woman aged 18-30 years in good health. The sequenced sample consisted of CD4+ T cells sorted from blood. The CDR3 protein is CSVVTGQETQYF. The CDR3 bases are TGCAGCGTTGTGACAGGCCAAGAGACCCAGTACTTC.